The entry that follows covers one TCR beta chain sequence. Its antigen is unknown. Losses at the gene ends were 1 base for V and 7 bases for J; bases not matched to a gene: 7. The CDR3 has 13 residues. The germline V gene encodes CDR1 GTSNPN and CDR2 SVGIG (reference sequence). This specimen comes from a study of cytotoxic CD8 clonotypes in ibrutinib-treated CLL. Study information: The study included 11 relapsed/refractory and over 14 treatment-naive patients; 17 had IGHV unmutated disease. Per sample, productive templates averaged almost 260,000 and productive rearrangements averaged around 100,000. Overall study results and limits: Baseline clonality was higher than in age-matched healthy donors and moved in step with circulating CD8+ T-cell counts. Shared public clonotypes were rare, and on treatment they either got smaller or stayed the same.

Sequencing was performed with immunoSEQ multiplex PCR; in TCRdb, only in-frame clones are kept and a portion is missing. The sample has about 140,000 clones, 80% seen once. The specimen comprised PBMCs, sampled after 36 months of ibrutinib treatment. The TCR was taken from a human donor with chronic lymphocytic leukemia. This chain links TRBV30 with TRBJ2-7; 7 bases are a match to TRBD1. CDR3 amino acids: CAWSETGRGEQYF. DNA of the CDR3: TGTGCCTGGAGTGAAACGGGCAGGGGGGAGCAGTACTTC.